The clone carrying this T cell receptor (beta chain) was seen ten or more times. The antigen is unknown. The record originates from a study of T cells in Graves' hyperthyroidism and ophthalmopathy. The overall study: Peripheral blood was obtained at initial diagnosis, preceding any treatment.

Each ophthalmopathy patient scored at least 3 on the Clinical Activity Score and at least 4 on NOSPECS grade, with duration under 3 months. Trimming took 3 bases from V and 4 from J, leaving 15 bases between them. CDR1 and CDR2 from the germline V gene are LGHDT and YNNKEL (reference sequence). The CDR3 is made up of 15 amino acids. Study results and limitations: Clonotypes that were expanded in thyroid above 0.001 mostly appeared in blood too. From stable hyperthyroidism, ophthalmopathy was separated by a 13 V-J model.

RNA transcripts gave rise to amplified TCR beta CDR3 regions. With the HTBI primer set, the TCR CDR3 went through a first round of RT-PCR. One entry per CDR3 protein results from TCRdb running MiXCR on the multiplex PCR reads. The repertoire consists of under 550,000 distinct CDR3 sequences, with less than 20% occurring once and the leading ten covering 45% to 50%. The sample consisted of blood. This receptor was taken from a man aged 40-50 years with Graves' ophthalmopathy. The chain carries TRBV3-1 and TRBJ1-1; D uncertain. Here the CDR3 reads CASSQMDPRSTEAFF. CDR3 coding DNA: TGTGCCAGCAGCCAGATGGATCCGAGATCCACTGAAGCTTTCTTT.